Presented here are 20 T cell receptor beta chains from one specimen sequenced in a study of response to subunit inactivated influenza vaccine. TCRdb reanalysed the RT-PCR reads using MiXCR and keeps one entry per CDR3 protein. The sample includes 650,000 to 800,000 distinct CDR3 sequences, roughly 14% of them seen just once. The source material was PBMCs from blood, sampled around two weeks before vaccination. These receptors all stem from a man aged 45 to 65 who received an inactivated influenza vaccine.

Many counts were recorded for this clonotype. V gene TRBV10-2 combines with J gene TRBJ2-1; 11 nucleotides match TRBD2. Trimming at V came to 6 bases and at J to 0 bases, leaving 4 bases not matched to a gene. There are 16 residues in the CDR3. Germline V CDR1 and CDR2: WSHSY, SAAADI. The CDR3 bases are TGCGCCAGCAGGAGCACTAGCGGGAGCTCCTACAATGAGCAGTTCTTC. It yields the protein CASRSTSGSSYNEQFF.

This chain connects TRBV30 to TRBJ1-5; D not resolved. The CDR3 loop spans 10 amino acids. Germline-derived CDR1 and CDR2 are GTSNPN and SVGIG (reference sequence). Trimming pared 7 bases from V and 7 bases from J, leaving 8 bases between. The CDR3 sequence is CASGGQPQHF. CDR3 nucleotide sequence: TGTGCCTCCGGTGGGCAGCCCCAGCATTTT.

A few counts support this clonotype. This chain uses TRBV6-5 with TRBJ2-5, with 10 bases fitting TRBD1. Germline CDR1 and CDR2: MNHEY and SVGAGI. The CDR3 has 15 amino acids. Trimming took 2 bases from V and 1 from J; bases not matched to a gene: 1. DNA of the CDR3: TGTGCCAGCAGTTACGGGACAGGGGCCCAAGAGACCCAGTACTTC. Its translation: CASSYGTGAQETQYF.

The chain recombines TRBV2 with TRBJ2-1; a weak D match, TRBD2 (5 bases). Germline V gives CDR1 SNHLY, CDR2 FYNNEI. This CDR3 comprises 14 residues. V lost 6 bases, J lost 8 bases, and 17 bases lay in between. The CDR3 loop is CASRTGFTGHEQFF. Written as DNA, the CDR3 is TGTGCCAGCAGGACGGGATTCACCGGACATGAGCAGTTCTTC.

In this sample, this clonotype turned up once. The chain carries TRBV7-9 and TRBJ1-2, with TRBD1 matching over 8 bases. Trimming cost V 4 bases and J 8 bases; bases outside gene matches: 12. CDR1 is SEHNR, CDR2 FQNEAQ, per germline (reference sequence). This CDR3 spans 15 amino acids. CDR3 coding DNA: TGTGCCAGCAGCTCATCAGGGGGCGCGGGATCAGGCTACACCTTC. Residues: CASSSSGGAGSGYTF.

This clonotype was counted ten times or more. This chain uses TRBV2 with TRBJ2-7; D uncertain. The CDR3 length is 12 residues. Germline CDR1 is SNHLY and CDR2 is FYNNEI. Trimming shortened V by 6 bases and J by 6 bases, and 12 bases separated the two germline ends. CDR3 protein: CASSTGDFEQYF. CDR3 DNA: TGTGCCAGCAGCACGGGTGATTTCGAGCAGTACTTC.

This clonotype was counted between two and nine times. The chain joins TRBV19 to TRBJ1-5; D is unclear. The germline gives CDR1 LNHDA, CDR2 SQIVND (reference sequence). The CDR3 sequence is 13 residues long. V shed 7 bases and J shed 7 bases, with 14 bases lying between them. The CDR3 here is CASTEMVSQPQHF. The DNA of the CDR3 is TGTGCCAGTACCGAAATGGTTTCCCAGCCCCAGCATTTT.

This clonotype was seen more than once but under ten times. The chain couples TRBV20-1 to TRBJ2-3; TRBD2 aligns across 7 bases. CDR3 size: 14 residues. V dropped 1 base and J dropped 4; count of bases not matched to a gene: 5. CDR1 is DFQATT and CDR2 is SNEGSKA in the germline V gene (reference sequence). DNA of the CDR3: TGCAGTGCTAGAGGAGTGGGAGGGCCAGATACGCAGTATTTT. Protein: CSARGVGGPDTQYF.

The V and J genes are TRBV24-1 and TRBJ2-5; 10 bases are a match to TRBD2. Germline CDR1 is KGHDR and CDR2 is SFDVKD. V gave up 5 bases and J gave up 5 bases; unmatched junction bases: 7. CDR3 size: 15 residues. CDR3 sequence reads: CATSGSGRARETQYF. The CDR3 nucleotides are TGTGCCACCAGTGGGAGCGGGAGGGCCAGGGAGACCCAGTACTTC.

This clonotype was counted a few times. The rearrangement links TRBV14 to TRBJ1-3; D unresolved. The CDR3 has 16 amino acids. V lost 3 bases to trimming and J lost 1 base, with 13 bases between them. CDR1 SGHDN and CDR2 FVKESK come from the germline V gene. This chain's CDR3 is CASSQLAAGSGNTIYF. The CDR3 nucleotides read TGTGCCAGCAGCCAGCTCGCCGCCGGGTCTGGAAACACCATATATTTT.

This clonotype was picked up a small number of times. The chain has TRBV6-2 or TRBV6-3 and TRBJ2-7; 13 positions match TRBD2. V lost 6 bases and J lost 4; bases outside the gene matches: 3. Per the germline V gene, CDR1 is MNHEY and CDR2 is SVGEGT. This CDR3 is built from 14 residues. CDR3 sequence (DNA): TGTGCCAGCAGAGCGGGACTAGCGGGATACGAGCAGTACTTC. Its protein is CASRAGLAGYEQYF.

The rearrangement uses TRBV2 and TRBJ2-7; D possibly corresponds to TRBD2 (5 bases). V was cut by 2 bases and J by 9 bases, with 8 bases left in between. This CDR3 is 11 amino acids long. From germline, CDR1 is SNHLY and CDR2 FYNNEI. The CDR3 bases are TGTGCCAGCAGTGAACCCCGGGGGCAGTACTTC. Protein product: CASSEPRGQYF.

This clonotype was observed a handful of times. J is TRBJ2-7 and V is TRBV6-2 or TRBV6-3, with TRBD2 identical over 15 bases. Trimming at V came to 4 bases and at J to 5 bases, leaving 9 bases not matched to a gene. Germline CDR1 is MNHEY and CDR2 is SVGEGT. CDR3 length: 17 residues. In nucleotides, the CDR3 is TGTGCCAGCAGTTTTGGACTAGCGGGGGGGCCACTCGACGAGCAGTACTTC. This codes for CASSFGLAGGPLDEQYF.

Many counts were recorded for this clonotype. The V gene is TRBV15, the J gene TRBJ1-5, with D possibly matching TRBD1 (5 bases). The V gene lost 1 base and the J gene lost 9 bases, with 10 bases spanning the gap. CDR1 is LNHNV and CDR2 is YYDKDF in the germline V gene (reference sequence). This CDR3 is built from 13 residues. The CDR3 nucleotides read TGTGCCACCAGCAGAGTTGGGGGTGGGCCCCAGCATTTT. It is translated as CATSRVGGGPQHF.

This clonotype was detected many times. This chain joins TRBV7-9 and TRBJ1-2, with TRBD1 as a possible D gene (5 bases). This CDR3 is built from 13 residues. Trimming took off 5 bases at V and 8 bases at J, with 15 bases between the two ends. CDR1 is SEHNR, CDR2 FQNEAQ, per germline (reference sequence). In nucleotides, the CDR3 is TGTGCCAGCAGCCTTCAGGGTTTTGGCGGCTACACCTTC. This encodes CASSLQGFGGYTF.

This clonotype has more than one count but fewer than ten. The chain carries TRBV11-2 and TRBJ1-4; 9 nucleotides align to TRBD1. CDR1 SGHAT and CDR2 FQNNGV come from the germline V gene. The V and J ends lost 6 bases and 4 bases, in that order; junction bases with no gene match: 9. CDR3 size: 16 residues. The CDR3 region is CASSLGWTGDNEKLFF. As DNA, the CDR3 is TGTGCCAGCAGTCTGGGGTGGACAGGGGATAATGAAAAACTGTTTTTT. Full variable domain (missing parts from reference TRBV11-2 and TRBJ1-4): EAGVAQSPRYKIIEKRQSVAFWCNPISGHATLYWYQQILGQGPKLLIQFQNNGVVDDSQLPKDRFSAERLKGVDSTLKIQPAKLEDSAVYLCASSLGWTGDNEKLFFGSGTQLSVL.

Many counts were recorded for this clonotype. V gene TRBV15 combines with J gene TRBJ2-7, with D maybe TRBD2 (6 bases). CDR1 LNHNV and CDR2 YYDKDF come from the germline V gene (reference sequence). This CDR3 has 16 amino acids. V was trimmed by 4 bases and J by 6 bases, leaving 22 bases between them. CDR3 in amino acids: CATSTGVGLLVLEQYF. The CDR3 bases are TGTGCCACCAGCACCGGGGTGGGACTCCTTGTCCTCGAGCAGTACTTC.

This clonotype was recorded a few times. The rearrangement links TRBV2 to TRBJ2-5; 8 bases are a match to TRBD1. Germline CDR1 SNHLY, CDR2 FYNNEI. The CDR3 runs to 15 residues. Trimming took 7 bases from V and 13 from J; bases not matched to a gene: 20. In DNA form, the CDR3 reads TGTGCCAGCAAAAGAATAGACAGGGGCGCCCTGCCCCCGTACTTC. Its protein product is CASKRIDRGALPPYF.

This clonotype was detected a few times. This chain uses TRBV27 with TRBJ2-5; unclear D gene. The CDR3 spans 13 residues. Germline loops: CDR1 MNHEY, CDR2 SMNVEV (reference sequence). Trimming took off 3 bases at V and 0 bases at J, with 5 bases between the two ends. CDR3 protein: CASSLWYQETQYF. CDR3 DNA: TGTGCCAGCAGTTTGTGGTACCAAGAGACCCAGTACTTC.

The chain joins TRBV5-4 to TRBJ2-3; 10 bases match TRBD2. The germline CDR1 and CDR2 sequences are SGHNT and YYREEE (reference sequence). The CDR3 has 15 amino acids. The J segment lost 6 bases and the V segment lost 2 bases, leaving 6 bases of the junction unmatched. This chain's CDR3 is CASSFPGTSEDTQYF. The CDR3 nucleotides are TGTGCCAGCAGCTTTCCCGGGACTAGCGAGGATACGCAGTATTTT.